This T cell receptor (beta chain) was sequenced in a study of Graves' ophthalmopathy and Graves' hyperthyroidism. In its sample, this clonotype was seen a few times. The authors amplified TCR beta CDR3 regions from RNA transcripts. The first-round RT-PCR employed HTBI primers together with the Qiagen OneStep RT-PCR kit. A multiplex PCR was then performed as the second round. MiXCR, run by TCRdb on the multiplex PCR reads, gives a single entry per CDR3 protein. This sample carries about 400,000 distinct CDR3 sequences, approximately 20% of them seen once, and the ten largest clones take approximately 1.4%. The CDR3 is 14 amino acids. Germline values: CDR1 MNHEY, CDR2 SVGAGI. Trimming cost V 0 bases and J 5 bases, with 10 bases left between them.

This clonotype was obtained from a woman between 18 and 30 years old with Graves' ophthalmopathy. The J gene is TRBJ2-5, the V gene TRBV6-5; D ambiguous. Sequences were obtained from peripheral blood. CDR3 sequence reads: CASSYSRSRETQYF. The DNA for the CDR3 is TGTGCCAGCAGTTACTCGAGGTCACGGGAGACCCAGTACTTC.